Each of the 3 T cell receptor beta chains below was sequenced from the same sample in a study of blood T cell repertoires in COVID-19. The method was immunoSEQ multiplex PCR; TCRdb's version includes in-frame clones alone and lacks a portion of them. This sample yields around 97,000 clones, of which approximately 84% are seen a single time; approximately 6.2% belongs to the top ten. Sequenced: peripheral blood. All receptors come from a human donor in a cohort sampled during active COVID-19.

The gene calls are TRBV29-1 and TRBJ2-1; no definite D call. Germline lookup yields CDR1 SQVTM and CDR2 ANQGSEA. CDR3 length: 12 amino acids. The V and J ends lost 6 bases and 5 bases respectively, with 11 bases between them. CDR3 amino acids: CSVTLPNNEQFF. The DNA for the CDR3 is TGCAGCGTCACTCTACCCAACAATGAGCAGTTCTTC.

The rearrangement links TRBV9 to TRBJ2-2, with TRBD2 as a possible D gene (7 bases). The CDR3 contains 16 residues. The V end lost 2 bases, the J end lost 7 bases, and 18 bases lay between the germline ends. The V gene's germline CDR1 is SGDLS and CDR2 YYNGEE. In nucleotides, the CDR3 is TGTGCCAGCAGCGTCGGCGGGGGCGGAAGGTTCGGGGAGCTGTTTTTT. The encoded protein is CASSVGGGGRFGELFF.

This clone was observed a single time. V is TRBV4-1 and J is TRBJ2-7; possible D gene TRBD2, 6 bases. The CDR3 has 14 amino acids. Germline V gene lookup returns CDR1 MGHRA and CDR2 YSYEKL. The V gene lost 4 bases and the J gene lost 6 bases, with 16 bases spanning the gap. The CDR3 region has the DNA TGCGCCAGCAGCCCACTAGGGACTTTAGGCGAGCAGTACTTC. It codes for CASSPLGTLGEQYF.